This entry lists 30 T cell receptor beta chains sequenced from one sample in a study of blood T cell repertoires in COVID-19. Profiled with immunoSEQ multiplex PCR; TCRdb holds only in-frame clones, not every one. The sample contains about 200,000 clones, approximately 84% of which appear only once. Sequencing was done on a sample of peripheral blood. These receptors came from a man between 45 and 60 years old with acute or convalescent COVID-19.

Note on this clone: At the DNA level, this CDR3 is encoded by other sequences in the same sample as well. The chain combines TRBV19 with TRBJ2-3; 10 nucleotides agree with TRBD1. Germline trimming cut 7 bases from V and 3 bases from J; bases unmatched to any gene: 1. Germline values: CDR1 LNHDA, CDR2 SQIVND (reference sequence). This CDR3 is 13 amino acids long. CDR3 amino acids: CASKGQGTDTQYF. CDR3 DNA sequence: TGTGCCAGTAAGGGACAGGGGACAGATACGCAGTATTTT.

The chain employs TRBV21-1 and TRBJ1-2. TRBV21-1 is a known pseudogene. The CDR3 consists of 16 residues. The CDR3 DNA sequence: TGTGCCAGCAGCAAAGGCGGCGGGGCTTTGGGCTATGGCTACACCTTC. Translating it yields CASSKGGGALGYGYTF.

The chain joins TRBV9 to TRBJ1-2; TRBD1 matches at 7 bases. The CDR3 covers 15 residues. The germline CDR1 and CDR2 sequences are SGDLS and YYNGEE. J lost 4 bases, V lost 3 bases, and 9 bases had no gene match. The CDR3, as DNA: TGTGCCAGCAGCGCCTGGGACAGAATATCCTATGGCTACACCTTC. It codes for CASSAWDRISYGYTF.

The chain recombines TRBV27 with TRBJ2-2, with 7 bases matching TRBD2. After removal of 5 bases from V and 1 base from J, the junction contained 4 bases not matched to a gene. This CDR3 has 15 amino acids. The germline CDR1 and CDR2 sequences are MNHEY and SMNVEV (reference sequence). CDR3: CASSRGGRNTGELFF. CDR3 sequence (DNA): TGTGCCAGCAGTAGGGGAGGGCGGAACACCGGGGAGCTGTTTTTT.

This clone occurred once. V is TRBV19 and J is TRBJ1-5; TRBD1 aligns across 7 bases. The CDR3 contains 15 residues. V was pared by 5 bases and J by 4 bases, with 8 bases of the junction left unmatched. CDR1 LNHDA and CDR2 SQIVND come from the germline V gene (reference sequence). The CDR3, as DNA: TGTGCCAGTAGTCCACAGGGGTCTTTTAATCAGCCCCAGCATTTT. Translating it yields CASSPQGSFNQPQHF.

V is TRBV29-1 and J is TRBJ2-7, with D possibly being TRBD2 (6 bases). Germline CDR1 and CDR2: SQVTM and ANQGSEA. There are 13 residues in the CDR3. The V and J ends lost 6 bases and 7 bases respectively, with 19 bases between them. CDR3 region: CSVLDSIGGEQYF. Written as DNA, the CDR3 is TGCAGCGTCCTCGACTCGATTGGGGGGGAGCAGTACTTC.

V is TRBV5-8 and J is TRBJ1-2, with 8 bases identical to TRBD1. The ends lost 4 bases at V and 4 bases at J; junction bases unmatched: 12. The germline gives CDR1 SGHTS, CDR2 YDEGEE. The CDR3 is made up of 16 amino acids. The CDR3 DNA reads TGTGCCAGCAGCATCGGACAGGGATTTACCTCCTATGGCTACACCTTC. Translation gives CASSIGQGFTSYGYTF.

V gene TRBV24-1 combines with J gene TRBJ2-2; perhaps TRBD1 as D (5 bases). V lost 2 bases to trimming and J lost 4 bases, with 10 bases between them. The CDR3 is 15 amino acids. Germline V gene data show CDR1 as KGHDR and CDR2 as SFDVKD. CDR3 residues: CATSDSRVSTGELFF. In nucleotides, the CDR3 is TGTGCCACCAGTGATTCCAGGGTATCCACCGGGGAGCTGTTTTTT.

This clone has a count of ten or more. The V gene is TRBV7-9, the J gene TRBJ1-2; D remains ambiguous. Trimming took 1 base from V and 2 from J, leaving 11 bases between them. Germline V CDR1 and CDR2: SEHNR, FQNEAQ (reference sequence). The CDR3 extends over 15 amino acids. This CDR3 reads CASSLGVAGNYGYTF. The CDR3 region has the DNA TGTGCCAGCAGCTTAGGGGTGGCGGGGAACTATGGCTACACCTTC.

The chain recombines TRBV7-9 with TRBJ1-4; perhaps TRBD1 as D (6 bases). The germline V gene has CDR1 SEHNR and CDR2 FQNEAQ (reference sequence). The germline V and J ends were trimmed by 5 bases and 7 bases, with 14 bases remaining between them. The CDR3 sequence is 14 residues long. This CDR3 reads CASSPHTGFEKLFF. CDR3 nucleotide sequence: TGTGCCAGCAGCCCACACACAGGGTTTGAAAAACTGTTTTTT. The variable domain in full, completed from reference TRBV7-9 and TRBJ1-4, reads DTGVSQNPRHKITKRGQNVTFRCDPISEHNRLYWYRQTLGQGPEFLTYFQNEAQLEKSRLLSDRFSAERPKGSFSTLEIQRTEQGDSAMYLCASSPHTGFEKLFFGSGTQLSVL.

The sample holds many counts of this clone. The rearrangement uses TRBV5-1 and TRBJ1-2; TRBD1 aligns across 10 bases. This CDR3 contains 15 residues. V lost 6 bases and J lost 2; bases outside the gene matches: 7. Germline V gene sequence: CDR1 SGHRS, CDR2 YFSETQ. The CDR3 loop is CASNTGQGWNYGYTF. The CDR3 DNA follows: TGCGCCAGCAATACGGGACAGGGGTGGAACTATGGCTACACCTTC.

The V call is TRBV19, the J call TRBJ1-6; 7 bases fit TRBD1. J lost 6 bases, V lost 4 bases, and 6 bases had no gene match. This CDR3 contains 15 residues. In germline, CDR1 is LNHDA, CDR2 SQIVND (reference sequence). CDR3 sequence (DNA): TGTGCCAGTAGTAACCCAGGGGGATTTAATTCACCCCTCCACTTT. Translation: CASSNPGGFNSPLHF.

The chain employs TRBV19 and TRBJ1-2, with TRBD1 as a possible D gene (6 bases). With 6 bases removed from V and 4 bases from J, the gap between germline ends came to 18 bases. The CDR3 spans 15 residues. Germline CDR1 and CDR2: LNHDA and SQIVND (reference sequence). Written as DNA, the CDR3 is TGTGCCAGTAGGGTAGCATCAGGACAGATCTATGGCTACACCTTC. Protein: CASRVASGQIYGYTF.

The chain employs TRBV2 and TRBJ1-2; D is uncertain. This CDR3 comprises 13 residues. Germline V gives CDR1 SNHLY, CDR2 FYNNEI. V lost 7 bases and J lost 5, with 14 bases in between. CDR3 coding DNA: TGTGCCAGCACACCAGGCAAATTTTATGGCTACACCTTC. This encodes CASTPGKFYGYTF.

The chain links TRBV6-5 to TRBJ2-7, with 10 nucleotides matching TRBD1. The CDR3 loop spans 16 amino acids. Per the germline V gene, CDR1 is MNHEY and CDR2 is SVGAGI. V was pared by 0 bases and J by 3 bases, with 5 bases of the junction left unmatched. The CDR3 region has the DNA TGTGCCAGCAGTTACTCGAGGCGGACAGGGGGCTACGAGCAGTACTTC. Translation: CASSYSRRTGGYEQYF.

V is TRBV10-1 and J is TRBJ2-4; D remains unclear. CDR1 is WNHNN and CDR2 is SYGVQD in the germline V gene (reference sequence). Trimming cost V 0 bases and J 7 bases, with 10 bases left between them. This CDR3 contains 14 residues. CDR3 coding DNA: TGCGCCAGCAGTGAGTCATACAGTAGTAACATTCAGTACTTC. It encodes CASSESYSSNIQYF.

Judged by abundance, this clone is medium-sized. The genes are TRBV19 and TRBJ1-2; 7 bases align to TRBD1. This CDR3 spans 13 amino acids. The J segment lost 5 bases and the V segment lost 5 bases, leaving 5 bases of the junction unmatched. Germline CDR1 is LNHDA and CDR2 is SQIVND (reference sequence). The CDR3 loop reads CASSEGAGYGYTF. In DNA form, the CDR3 reads TGTGCCAGTAGTGAGGGGGCAGGATATGGCTACACCTTC.

This clone turned up a few times. This sequence joins TRBV18 and TRBJ1-2; 10 bases are shared with TRBD1. Per the germline V gene, CDR1 is KGHSH and CDR2 is LQKENI. Trimming at V came to 2 bases and at J to 0 bases, leaving 9 bases not matched to a gene. The CDR3 length is 18 residues. CDR3: CASSPRLGQGTTNYGYTF. Here the CDR3 DNA reads TGTGCCAGCTCACCAAGGCTGGGACAGGGGACAACTAACTATGGCTACACCTTC.

The chain has TRBV19 and TRBJ2-7; perhaps TRBD2 as D (6 bases). The CDR3 is made up of 16 amino acids. Germline CDR1 and CDR2: LNHDA and SQIVND (reference sequence). Deletions cut 0 bases from V and 5 bases from J, with 17 bases between. CDR3 amino acids: CASSIDHPEGTHEQYF. Here the CDR3 DNA reads TGTGCCAGTAGTATAGATCACCCGGAGGGGACCCACGAGCAGTACTTC. The full variable domain, with the rest looked up from reference TRBV19 and TRBJ2-7, is DGGITQSPKYLFRKEGQNVTLSCEQNLNHDAMYWYRQDPGQGLRLIYYSQIVNDFQKGDIAEGYSVSREKKESFPLTVTSAQKNPTAFYLCASSIDHPEGTHEQYFGPGTRLTVT.

The V call is TRBV19, the J call TRBJ2-7, with D maybe TRBD1 (5 bases). Trimming removed 6 bases at V and 7 bases at J, with 22 bases between. The CDR3 runs to 15 residues. Germline V CDR1 and CDR2: LNHDA, SQIVND (reference sequence). The CDR3 here is CASSPRTPPAVEQYF. The CDR3 DNA is TGTGCCAGTAGCCCTAGGACACCACCCGCCGTTGAGCAGTACTTC.

The V gene is TRBV27, the J gene TRBJ1-4; D unclear. With 3 bases removed from V and 2 bases from J, the gap between germline ends came to 28 bases. Germline-derived CDR1 and CDR2 are MNHEY and SMNVEV (reference sequence). This CDR3 region has 21 residues. CDR3 nucleotides: TGTGCCAGCAGTTTCACGCCACCGGGCCTGCCCGCGGGGTATACTAATGAAAAACTGTTTTTT. As protein: CASSFTPPGLPAGYTNEKLFF.

The gene calls are TRBV11-2 and TRBJ1-4, with D maybe TRBD1 (5 bases). The germline CDR1 and CDR2 sequences are SGHAT and FQNNGV. The CDR3 consists of 16 residues. Trimming removed 2 bases from V and 2 bases from J, with 12 bases in between. This chain's CDR3 is CASSLRAGRTNEKLFF. CDR3 coding DNA: TGTGCCAGCAGCTTACGGGCGGGGCGCACTAATGAAAAACTGTTTTTT.

This rearrangement joins TRBV27 to TRBJ1-2, with D tentatively TRBD1 (5 bases). In germline, CDR1 is MNHEY, CDR2 SMNVEV (reference sequence). The CDR3 has 16 residues. Trimming pared 4 bases from V and 0 bases from J, leaving 15 bases between. The CDR3, as DNA: TGTGCCAGCAGTTCTGTCCGACAGTCCGCTAACTATGGCTACACCTTC. It codes for CASSSVRQSANYGYTF.

V and J are TRBV6-1 and TRBJ1-5; D not certain. Trimming cost V 3 bases and J 0 bases, with 6 bases left between them. This CDR3 region has 14 residues. Per the germline V gene, CDR1 is MNHNS and CDR2 is SASEGT. DNA for the CDR3: TGTGCCAGCAGTGAGCAGTATAGCAATCAGCCCCAGCATTTT. As protein: CASSEQYSNQPQHF.

This clone has just a few counts. V and J are TRBV6-1 and TRBJ1-2, with D possibly matching TRBD1 (6 bases). CDR3 length: 14 residues. V was pared by 1 base and J by 4 bases, with 10 bases between. CDR1 and CDR2 from the germline V gene are MNHNS and SASEGT. In DNA, the CDR3 is TGTGCCAGCAGTGAAGGTGGGACAATCTATGGCTACACCTTC. Translated, it gives CASSEGGTIYGYTF.

This clone showed up just once. The V and J genes are TRBV9 and TRBJ1-2; D gene uncertain. This CDR3 region has 14 residues. Germline CDR1 and CDR2: SGDLS and YYNGEE. V lost 3 bases and J 4 bases, leaving 13 bases between the germline ends. In nucleotides, the CDR3 is TGTGCCAGCAGCGACCCGCGGGGTATCTATGGCTACACCTTC. Translating it yields CASSDPRGIYGYTF.

V gene TRBV18 combines with J gene TRBJ1-6; D is perhaps TRBD1 (5 bases). Deletions cut 3 bases from V and 5 bases from J, with 20 bases between. CDR1 is KGHSH and CDR2 is LQKENI in the germline V gene. The CDR3 is made up of 18 amino acids. The CDR3 reads CASSPAGTGGLNNSPLHF. CDR3 sequence (DNA): TGTGCCAGCTCACCCGCTGGGACTGGGGGTCTAAATAATTCACCCCTCCACTTT.

The rearrangement joins TRBV6-5 to TRBJ2-3, with D possibly matching TRBD2 (7 bases). The CDR3 extends over 13 amino acids. The V gene lost 8 bases and the J gene lost 1 base, with 10 bases spanning the gap. Germline-derived CDR1 and CDR2 are MNHEY and SVGAGI. The CDR3 sequence: CASGGAGTDTQYF. CDR3 nucleotides: TGTGCCAGCGGGGGGGCCGGCACAGATACGCAGTATTTT.

V is TRBV7-9 and J is TRBJ1-1, with D unresolved. The CDR3 contains 17 residues. V was cut by 5 bases and J by 4 bases, with 23 bases left in between. CDR1 and CDR2 (germline): SEHNR, FQNEAQ (reference sequence). The CDR3 DNA sequence: TGTGCCAGCAGCCCCGCGGAAGGAGGGCTGGGTGTCACTGAAGCTTTCTTT. Its translation: CASSPAEGGLGVTEAFF. The whole variable domain, filled in from reference TRBV7-9 and TRBJ1-1, reads DTGVSQNPRHKITKRGQNVTFRCDPISEHNRLYWYRQTLGQGPEFLTYFQNEAQLEKSRLLSDRFSAERPKGSFSTLEIQRTEQGDSAMYLCASSPAEGGLGVTEAFFGQGTRLTVV.

V is TRBV5-1 and J is TRBJ1-2; D unresolved. Germline CDR1 SGHRS, CDR2 YFSETQ. This CDR3 region has 13 residues. V dropped 1 base and J dropped 8 bases, with 12 bases sitting between them. The CDR3 here is CASSLPPTEGYTF. Written as DNA, the CDR3 is TGCGCCAGCAGCTTGCCCCCGACGGAGGGCTACACCTTC. The full variable domain, completed using reference TRBV5-1 and TRBJ1-2, is KAGVTQTPRYLIKTRGQQVTLSCSPISGHRSVSWYQQTPGQGLQFLFEYFSETQRNKGNFPGRFSGRQFSNSRSEMNVSTLELGDSALYLCASSLPPTEGYTFGSGTRLTVV.